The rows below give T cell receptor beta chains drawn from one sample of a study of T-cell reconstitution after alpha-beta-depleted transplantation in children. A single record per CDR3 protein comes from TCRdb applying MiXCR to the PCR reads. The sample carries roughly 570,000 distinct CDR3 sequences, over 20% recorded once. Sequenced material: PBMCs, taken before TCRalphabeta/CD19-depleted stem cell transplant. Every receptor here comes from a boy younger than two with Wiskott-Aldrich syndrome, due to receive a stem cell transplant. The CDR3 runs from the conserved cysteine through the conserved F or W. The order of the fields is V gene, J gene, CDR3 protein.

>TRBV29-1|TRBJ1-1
CSVDTGIEAFF
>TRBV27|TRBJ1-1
CASSLGSRGNTEAFF
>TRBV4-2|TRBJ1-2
CASSQQGLDGYTF
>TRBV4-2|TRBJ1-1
CASSREGNTEAFF
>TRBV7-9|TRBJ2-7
CASRPILLAVNLYEQYF
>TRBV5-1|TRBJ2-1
CASSGGIGLYNEQFF
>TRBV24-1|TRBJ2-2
CATANTGELFF
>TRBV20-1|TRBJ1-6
CSAKEVVYNSPLHF
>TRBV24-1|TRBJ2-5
CATSDLLAGETQYF
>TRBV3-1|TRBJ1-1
CASSQRAANTEAFF
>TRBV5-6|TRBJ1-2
CASSLGLERAEYYYGYTF
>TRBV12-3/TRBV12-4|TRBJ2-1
CASRPGRRSYNEQFF
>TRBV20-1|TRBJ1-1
CSARVRGPHSNTEAFF
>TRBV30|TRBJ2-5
CAWSVLAQETQYF
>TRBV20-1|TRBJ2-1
CSASALAGVSSSYNEQFF
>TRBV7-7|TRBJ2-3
CASRSTSGRAVLTDTQYF
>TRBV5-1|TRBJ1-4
CASSFGGVNEKLFF
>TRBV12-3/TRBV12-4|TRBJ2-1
CASSPWGAQDNEQFF
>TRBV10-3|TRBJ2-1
CAISDWEDSYNEQFF
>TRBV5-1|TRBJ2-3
CASSLERGGTDTQYF
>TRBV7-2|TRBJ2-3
CASSFGATSDTQYF
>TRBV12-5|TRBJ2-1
CASASGTSGENEQFF
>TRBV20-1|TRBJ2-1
CSARDLISEDWQFF